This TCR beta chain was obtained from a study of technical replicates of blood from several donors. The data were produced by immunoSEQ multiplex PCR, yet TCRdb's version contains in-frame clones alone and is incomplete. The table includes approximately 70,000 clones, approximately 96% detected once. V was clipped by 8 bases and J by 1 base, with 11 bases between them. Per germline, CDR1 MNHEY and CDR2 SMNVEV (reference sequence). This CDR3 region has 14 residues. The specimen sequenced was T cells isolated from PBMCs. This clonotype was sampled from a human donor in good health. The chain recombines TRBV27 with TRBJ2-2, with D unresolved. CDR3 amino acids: CASGLAGNTGELFF. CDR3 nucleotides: TGTGCCAGCGGCTTGGCAGGGAACACCGGGGAGCTGTTTTTT.